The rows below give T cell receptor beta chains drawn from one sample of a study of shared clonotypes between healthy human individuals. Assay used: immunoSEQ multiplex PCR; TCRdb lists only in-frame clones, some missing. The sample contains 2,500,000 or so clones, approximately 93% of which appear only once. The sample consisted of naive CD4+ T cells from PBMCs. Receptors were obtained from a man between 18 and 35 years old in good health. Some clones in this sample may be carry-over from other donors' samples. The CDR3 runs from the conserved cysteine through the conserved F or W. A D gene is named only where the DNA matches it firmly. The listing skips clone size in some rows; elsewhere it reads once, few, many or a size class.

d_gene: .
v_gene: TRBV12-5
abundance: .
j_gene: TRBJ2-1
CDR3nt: TGTGCTAGTGGTATATCGACCCGTTCCTACAATGAGCAGTTCTTC
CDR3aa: CASGISTRSYNEQFF

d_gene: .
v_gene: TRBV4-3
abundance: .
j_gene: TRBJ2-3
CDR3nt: TGCGCCAGCAGCCAAGCCAAACGTGCGCCCGATAGTGCTACGCAGTATTTT
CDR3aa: CASSQAKRAPDSATQYF

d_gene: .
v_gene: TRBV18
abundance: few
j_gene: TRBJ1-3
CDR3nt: TGTGCCAGCTCACCCAGCGCTTTCTCTGGAAACACCATATATTTT
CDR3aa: CASSPSAFSGNTIYF

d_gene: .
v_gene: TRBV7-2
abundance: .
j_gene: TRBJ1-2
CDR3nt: TGTGCCAGCAGCTTAGAACGGGCGGGAAGCTATGGCTACACCTTC
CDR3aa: CASSLERAGSYGYTF

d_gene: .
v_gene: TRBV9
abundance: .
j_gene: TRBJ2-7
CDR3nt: TGTGCCAGCAGCGTAAGGACTTCCTACGAGCAGTACTTC
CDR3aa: CASSVRTSYEQYF

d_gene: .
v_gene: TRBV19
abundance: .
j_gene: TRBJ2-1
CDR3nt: TGTGCCAGTAGTTTGATCCGGGGCACAATCCCCGGAGGTGAGCAGTTCTTC
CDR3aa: CASSLIRGTIPGGEQFF

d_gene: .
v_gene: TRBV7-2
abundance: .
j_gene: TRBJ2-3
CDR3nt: TGTGCCAGCAGCTTAGGAGGGGGGTTTTCCACAGATACGCAGTATTTT
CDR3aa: CASSLGGGFSTDTQYF

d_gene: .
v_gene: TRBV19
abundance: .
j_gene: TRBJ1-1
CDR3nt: TGTGCCAGTAGTATAGGGGTTGGGACCCGGAACACTGAAGCTTTCTTT
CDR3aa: CASSIGVGTRNTEAFF

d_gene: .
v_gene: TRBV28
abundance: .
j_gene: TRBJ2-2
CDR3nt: TGTGCCAGCAGTTTCCCCATCCCCGGGGTAGGAAGGGTAAACACCGGGGAGCTGTTTTTT
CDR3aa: CASSFPIPGVGRVNTGELFF

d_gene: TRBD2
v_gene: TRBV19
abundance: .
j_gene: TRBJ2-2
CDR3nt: TGTGCCAGTCACGGCGGGAGGGCCGAGCTGTTTTTT
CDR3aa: CASHGGRAELFF

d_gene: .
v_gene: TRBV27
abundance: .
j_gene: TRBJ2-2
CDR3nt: TGTGCCAGCAGTCGGCAGGGCGGCGGCACCGGGGAGCTGTTTTTT
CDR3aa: CASSRQGGGTGELFF

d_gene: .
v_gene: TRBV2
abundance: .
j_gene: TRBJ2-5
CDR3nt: TGTGCCAGCAGAGACTCTTTTGAGTACTTC
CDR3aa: CASRDSFEYF

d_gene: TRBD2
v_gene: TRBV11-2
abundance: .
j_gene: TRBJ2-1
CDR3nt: TGTGCCAGCAGCCCACAACTCCTAGCGGGAGGGTTCTTC
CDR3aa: CASSPQLLAGGFF

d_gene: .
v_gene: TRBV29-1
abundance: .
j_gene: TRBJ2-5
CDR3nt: TGCAGCGTTGAGTCTAGCGTGGAGACCCAGTACTTC
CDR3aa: CSVESSVETQYF

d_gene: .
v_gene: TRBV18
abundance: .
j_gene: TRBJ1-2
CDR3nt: TGTGCCAGCTCACCAACTGCGGGGGACTATGGCTACACCTTC
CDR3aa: CASSPTAGDYGYTF

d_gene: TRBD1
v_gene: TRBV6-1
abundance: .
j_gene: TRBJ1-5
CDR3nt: TGTGCCAGCAGTGAAGGGACAGGGTTGCCGGCCCAGCATTTT
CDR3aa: CASSEGTGLPAQHF

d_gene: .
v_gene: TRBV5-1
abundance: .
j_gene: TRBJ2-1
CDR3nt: TGCGCCAGCAGCTTGGGACCAGGTTCCTACAATGAGCAGTTCTTC
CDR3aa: CASSLGPGSYNEQFF

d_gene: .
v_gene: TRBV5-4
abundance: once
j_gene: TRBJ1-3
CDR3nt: TGTGCCAGCAGCCCCCTGAGGAGGGCCGGGGACACCATATATTTT
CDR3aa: CASSPLRRAGDTIYF

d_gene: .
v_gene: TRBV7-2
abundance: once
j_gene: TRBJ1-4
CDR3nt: TGTGCCAGCAGCCCCTTCTATGCAACTAATGAAAAACTGTTTTTT
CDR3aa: CASSPFYATNEKLFF

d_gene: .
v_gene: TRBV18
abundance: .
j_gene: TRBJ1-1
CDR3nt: TGTGCCAGCTCACCAATAGGAGGTTTAAACACTGAAGCTTTCTTT
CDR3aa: CASSPIGGLNTEAFF

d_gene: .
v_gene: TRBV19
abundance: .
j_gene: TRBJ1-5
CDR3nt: TGTGCCAGTAGTACACAACCGGGTCAGCCCCAGCATTTT
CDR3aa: CASSTQPGQPQHF

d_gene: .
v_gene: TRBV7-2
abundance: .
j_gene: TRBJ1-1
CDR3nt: TGTGCCAGCAGCTTTTTGGGAGCGAACACTGAAGCTTTCTTT
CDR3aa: CASSFLGANTEAFF

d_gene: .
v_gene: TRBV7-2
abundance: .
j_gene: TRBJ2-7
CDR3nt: TGTGCCAGCAGCTCCCCCAGCAACTCCTACGAGCAGTACTTC
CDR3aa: CASSSPSNSYEQYF

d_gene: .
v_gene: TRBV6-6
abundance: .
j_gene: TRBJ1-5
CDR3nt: TGTGCCAGCAAAAGGGAGCGGGAATATAGTCAGCCCCAGCATTTT
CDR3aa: CASKREREYSQPQHF

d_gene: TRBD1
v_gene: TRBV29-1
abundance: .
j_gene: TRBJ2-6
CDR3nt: TGCAGCGTTGAGGCGGACAGGGTGGATTCCGGGGCCAACGTCCTGACTTTC
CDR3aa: CSVEADRVDSGANVLTF

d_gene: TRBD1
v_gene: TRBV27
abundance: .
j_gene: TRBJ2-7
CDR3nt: TGTGCCAGCAGTTTCAACAGGGGTCCCGAGCAGTACTTC
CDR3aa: CASSFNRGPEQYF

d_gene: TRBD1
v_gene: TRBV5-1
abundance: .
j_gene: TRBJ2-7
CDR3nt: TGCGCCAGCAGCAACCAGGGGGCGCTGAACGAGCAGTACTTC
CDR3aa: CASSNQGALNEQYF

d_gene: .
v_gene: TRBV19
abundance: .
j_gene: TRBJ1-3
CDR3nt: TGTGCCAGTAGTACCCGGGGATGGACTTCCTCTGGAAACACCATATATTTT
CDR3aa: CASSTRGWTSSGNTIYF

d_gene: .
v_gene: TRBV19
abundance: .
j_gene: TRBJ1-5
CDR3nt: TGTGCCAGTAGTCTCGTGGACAGTCTCAATCAGCCCCAGCATTTT
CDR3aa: CASSLVDSLNQPQHF

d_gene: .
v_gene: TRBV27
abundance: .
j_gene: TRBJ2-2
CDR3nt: TGTGCCAGCAGTTTAGGGAGACGCACCGGGGAGCTGTTTTTT
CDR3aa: CASSLGRRTGELFF

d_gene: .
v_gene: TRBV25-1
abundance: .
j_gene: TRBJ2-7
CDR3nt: TGTGCCAGCATAGGCGGGGGCCTGTCCTACGAGCAGTACTTC
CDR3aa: CASIGGGLSYEQYF

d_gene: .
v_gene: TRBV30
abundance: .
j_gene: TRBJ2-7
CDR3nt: TGTGCCTTCGCTACATTTCCCTACGAGCAGTACTTC
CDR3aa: CAFATFPYEQYF

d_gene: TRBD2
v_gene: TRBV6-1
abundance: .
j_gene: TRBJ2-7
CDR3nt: TGTGCCAGCACCACGACTAGCGGGCCCTACGAGCAGTACTTC
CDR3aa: CASTTTSGPYEQYF

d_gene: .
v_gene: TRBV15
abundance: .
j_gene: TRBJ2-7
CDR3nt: TGTGCCACCAGCAGGAGGGGTTACGAGCAGTACTTC
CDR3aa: CATSRRGYEQYF

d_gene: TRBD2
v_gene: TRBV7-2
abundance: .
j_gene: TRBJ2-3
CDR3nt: TGTGCCAGCAGCCCCCGGACTAGCCGGAGGGGAGATACGCAGTATTTT
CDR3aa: CASSPRTSRRGDTQYF

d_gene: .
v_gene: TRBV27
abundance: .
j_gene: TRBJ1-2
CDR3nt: TGTGCCAGCAGTTTAGGGGGGCGGGCAGCCGGCTACACCTTC
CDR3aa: CASSLGGRAAGYTF

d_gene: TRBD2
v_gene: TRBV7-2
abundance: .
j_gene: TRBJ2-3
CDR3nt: TGTGCCAGCAGCACGCGCACTAGCGGAAACACAGATACGCAGTATTTT
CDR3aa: CASSTRTSGNTDTQYF

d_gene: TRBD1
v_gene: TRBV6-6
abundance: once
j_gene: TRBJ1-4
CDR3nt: TGTGCCAGCAGTCGCGACAGGGGGACTAATGAAAAACTGTTTTTT
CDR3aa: CASSRDRGTNEKLFF

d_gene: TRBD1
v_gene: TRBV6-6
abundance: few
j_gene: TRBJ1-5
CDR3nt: TGTGCCAGCAGACCCGGGACAGGGGGTGATCAGCCCCAGCATTTT
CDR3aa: CASRPGTGGDQPQHF

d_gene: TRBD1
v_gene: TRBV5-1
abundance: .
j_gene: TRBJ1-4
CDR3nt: TGCGCCAGCAGCTTTGGAGGACAGGGGGCAACTAATGAAAAACTGTTTTTT
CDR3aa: CASSFGGQGATNEKLFF

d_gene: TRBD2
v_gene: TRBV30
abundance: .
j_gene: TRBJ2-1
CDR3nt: TGTGCCTCACGAGGCGGGAGGGCCTCCTACAATGAGCAGTTCTTC
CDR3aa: CASRGGRASYNEQFF

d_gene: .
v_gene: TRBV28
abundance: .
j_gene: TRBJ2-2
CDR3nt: TGTGCCAGCAGTTCTACAGGCAGAAACACCGGGGAGCTGTTTTTT
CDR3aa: CASSSTGRNTGELFF

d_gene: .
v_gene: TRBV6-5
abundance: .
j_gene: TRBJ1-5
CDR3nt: TGTGCCAGCAGTTACTCAGCCGGGAATCAGCCCCAGCATTTT
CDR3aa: CASSYSAGNQPQHF

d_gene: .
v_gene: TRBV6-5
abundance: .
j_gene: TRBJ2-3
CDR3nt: TGTGCCAGCAGTTACAGCCGTCGCACAGATACGCAGTATTTT
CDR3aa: CASSYSRRTDTQYF